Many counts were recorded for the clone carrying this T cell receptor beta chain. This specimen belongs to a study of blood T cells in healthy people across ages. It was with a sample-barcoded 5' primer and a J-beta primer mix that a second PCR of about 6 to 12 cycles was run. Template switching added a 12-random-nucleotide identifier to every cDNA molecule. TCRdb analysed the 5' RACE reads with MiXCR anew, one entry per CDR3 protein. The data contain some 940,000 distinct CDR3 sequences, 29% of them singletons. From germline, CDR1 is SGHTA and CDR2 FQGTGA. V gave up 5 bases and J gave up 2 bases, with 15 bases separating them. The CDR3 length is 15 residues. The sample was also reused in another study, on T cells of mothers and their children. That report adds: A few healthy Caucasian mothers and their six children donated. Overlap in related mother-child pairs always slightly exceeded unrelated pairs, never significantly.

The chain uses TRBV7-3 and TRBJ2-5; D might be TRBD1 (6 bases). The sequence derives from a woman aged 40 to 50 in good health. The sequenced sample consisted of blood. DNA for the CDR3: TGTGCCAGCAGCCTAGGGGGTGGGCTGCAAGAGACCCAGTACTTC. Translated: CASSLGGGLQETQYF.